This T cell receptor (beta chain) was recorded in a study of blood T cell repertoires in COVID-19. Study as a whole: The United States, Italy and Spain were the sources of the acute and convalescent COVID-19 samples. In each case, the material was cDNA or gDNA derived from T cells, B-cell-depleted T cells, or PBMCs.

Study members were between 18 and 89 years old and lived in about two dozen US regions. Clinical history reported by participants formed the basis on which cohorts were assigned. Produced via immunoSEQ multiplex PCR; TCRdb's table is partial and in-frame only. The sample holds about 180,000 clones, 80% seen once. The CDR3 consists of 15 residues. Germline V gene data show CDR1 as SGHAT and CDR2 as FQNNGV. J was trimmed by 2 bases and V by 5 bases; bases with no gene match: 6. This clone came up a few times. The specimen sequenced was PBMCs or T cells enriched from blood (not recorded which). The J gene is TRBJ2-4, the V gene TRBV11-2; 7 bases match TRBD2. This TCR was sampled from a man aged 55 to 70 who had been exposed to COVID-19. The CDR3 loop is CASSGIAGSKNIQYF. The CDR3 DNA follows: TGTGCCAGCAGCGGGATAGCGGGTTCCAAAAACATTCAGTACTTC.